These 2 T cell receptor beta chains were all obtained from the same sample, sequenced in a study of CD8+CD57+ T cells in acquired aplastic anemia. CDR3 and TCR beta VDJ profiling relied on genomic DNA as the template. One entry per CDR3 protein results from TCRdb running MiXCR on the reads. Of more than 150,000 distinct CDR3 sequences listed, 45% to 50% are singletons. Sample: sorted CD4+, CD8+, or CD8+CD57+ T cells (not recorded which) from PBMCs. The receptors shown here come from a human donor in good health.

This clonotype appeared a few times. The chain links TRBV6-4 to TRBJ2-1, with D possibly being TRBD2 (7 bases). In germline, CDR1 is MRHNA, CDR2 SNTAGT. Trimming stripped 2 bases from V and 5 bases from J, with 13 bases between. The CDR3 loop spans 15 amino acids. For the CDR3, the DNA is TGTGCCAGCAGTGACGAGGAGGGGGGGAACAATGAGCAGTTCTTC. As protein: CASSDEEGGNNEQFF.

This clonotype was seen many times. This chain joins TRBV19 and TRBJ1-5; TRBD1 is a possible D gene (5 bases). V gave up 7 bases and J gave up 3 bases, with 16 bases separating them. Germline assignment: CDR1 LNHDA and CDR2 SQIVND (reference sequence). The CDR3 length is 15 residues. CDR3 in amino acids: CASTHLDSYNQPQHF. As DNA, the CDR3 is TGTGCCAGTACCCACCTCGACAGCTACAATCAGCCCCAGCATTTT.